This TCR beta chain appears in the sequencing data of a study of cytomegalovirus exposure and HLA in healthy donors. Points from the study as a whole: TCR beta sequences reportedly predicted the HLA-A and HLA-B alleles of most subjects accurately. By HLA locus, TCR association rates varied in a later analysis, with DRB1 showing the most and HLA-C the fewest.

On this clone: Its matching antigen is unknown.

This PCR relied on a set of 60 Vbeta primers and 13 Jbeta primers. Sequencing used immunoSEQ multiplex PCR; TCRdb keeps in-frame clones, though not all of them. Its table lists about 58,000 clones. CDR1 is MDHEN and CDR2 is SYDVKM in the germline V gene. There are 13 residues in the CDR3. Trimming shortened V by 4 bases and J by 5 bases, and 11 bases separated the two germline ends. This TCR derives from a male donor in good health and CMV-seronegative. This chain joins TRBV28 and TRBJ2-5; perhaps TRBD2 as D (5 bases). The source material was PBMCs. CDR3 bases: TGTGCCAGCAGTTCGGGGATAAGGGAGACCCAGTACTTC. Amino acids: CASSSGIRETQYF.